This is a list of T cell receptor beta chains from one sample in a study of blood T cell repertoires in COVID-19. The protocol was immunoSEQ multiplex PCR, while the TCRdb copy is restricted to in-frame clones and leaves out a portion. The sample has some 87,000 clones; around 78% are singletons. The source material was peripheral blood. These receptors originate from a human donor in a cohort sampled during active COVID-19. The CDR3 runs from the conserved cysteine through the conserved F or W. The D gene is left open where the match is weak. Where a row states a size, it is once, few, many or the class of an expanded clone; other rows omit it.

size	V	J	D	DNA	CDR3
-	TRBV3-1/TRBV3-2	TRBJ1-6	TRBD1	TGTGCCAGCAGCCAAGAGGTGGACAGGGAATTTACAAGCTCCTATAATTCACCCCTCCACTTT	CASSQEVDREFTSSYNSPLHF
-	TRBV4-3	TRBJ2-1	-	TGCGCCAGCAGCTCGGGGACCCGTGGAGGGAATGAGCAGTTCTTC	CASSSGTRGGNEQFF
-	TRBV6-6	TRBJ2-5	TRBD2	TGTGCCAGCAGTTCCGACGGGGGGCAAGAGACCCAGTACTTC	CASSSDGGQETQYF
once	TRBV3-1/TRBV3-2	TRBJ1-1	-	TGTGCCAGCAGCCAAGAAACGGTGAGGATGAAGGCTTTCTTT	CASSQETVRMKAFF
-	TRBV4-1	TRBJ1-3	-	TGCGCCAGCAGCCAAGATGTGGCCTCTGGAAACACCATATATTTT	CASSQDVASGNTIYF
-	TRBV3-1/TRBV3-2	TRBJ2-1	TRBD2	TGTGCCAGCAGCCAAGATGGTCTAGCGGGAGTCGGGAATGAGCAGTTCTTC	CASSQDGLAGVGNEQFF
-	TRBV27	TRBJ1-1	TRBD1	TGTGCCAGCAGTTTATCTACAGGGGGTGCCACTGAAGCTTTCTTT	CASSLSTGGATEAFF
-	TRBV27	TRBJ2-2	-	TGTGCCAGCAGTTCAGGACTTCTGAACACCGGGGAGCTGTTTTTT	CASSSGLLNTGELFF
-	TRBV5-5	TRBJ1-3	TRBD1	TGTGCCAGCAGCTTGGTCTGGCCGGACAGGGGGTTAACTGGAAACACCATATATTTT	CASSLVWPDRGLTGNTIYF
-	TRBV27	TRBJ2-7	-	TGTGCCAGCGGCACCTCGGGGTACGAGCAGTACTTC	CASGTSGYEQYF
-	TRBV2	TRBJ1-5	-	TGTGCCAGCAGTGGGGATGGGGGCGGGCAGCCCCAGCATTTT	CASSGDGGGQPQHF
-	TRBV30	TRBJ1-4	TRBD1	TGTGCCTGGACAGGACAGGCGGGTGAAAAACTGTTTTTT	CAWTGQAGEKLFF
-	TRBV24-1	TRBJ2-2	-	TGTGCCACTGCCGGGACTCCGATCACCGGGGAGCTGTTTTTT	CATAGTPITGELFF
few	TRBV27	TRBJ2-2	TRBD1	TGTGCCAGCAGTTGGACAGGGGTTAACACCGGGGAGCTGTTTTTT	CASSWTGVNTGELFF
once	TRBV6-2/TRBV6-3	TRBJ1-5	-	TGTGCCAGCAGTCTCGACTACAATCAGCCCCAGCATTTT	CASSLDYNQPQHF
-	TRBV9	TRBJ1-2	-	TGTGCCAGCAACCCCGACGACAGCGTCTATGGCTACACCTTC	CASNPDDSVYGYTF
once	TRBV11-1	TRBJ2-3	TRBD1	TGTGCCAGCAGTTTGGGACAGAGCACAGATACGCAGTATTTT	CASSLGQSTDTQYF
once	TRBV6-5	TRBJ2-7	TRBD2	TGTGCCAGCAGCCAGTTAAAGCGGGGAGTTAGGGAGCAGTACTTC	CASSQLKRGVREQYF
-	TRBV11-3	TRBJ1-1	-	TGTGCCAGCAGCTTAGAGATCTCGGCAGGGAGGACTGAAGCTTTCTTT	CASSLEISAGRTEAFF
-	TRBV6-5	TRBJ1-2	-	TGTGCCAGCAAAGGGGCAGGAGAGGGCTACACCTTC	CASKGAGEGYTF
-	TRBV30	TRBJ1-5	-	TGTGCCTGGAGTACAGGGACGCGGGCTCAGCCCCAGCATTTT	CAWSTGTRAQPQHF
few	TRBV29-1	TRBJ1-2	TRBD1	TGCAGCGGTTCGACAGGGGGCTATTCGGAGGATGGCTACACCTTC	CSGSTGGYSEDGYTF
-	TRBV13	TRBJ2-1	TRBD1	TGTGCCAGCAGCTTAGTAATTCGTTGGGGGACAGAATACAATGAGCAGTTCTTC	CASSLVIRWGTEYNEQFF
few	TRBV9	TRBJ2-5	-	TGTGCCAGCAGCCCCCGAGAATCCAGTTTCGGGGAGACCCAGTACTTC	CASSPRESSFGETQYF
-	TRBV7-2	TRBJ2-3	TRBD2	TGTGCCAGCAGCTTAGTGGTACTAGCGGGAAGGGCAGATACGCAGTATTTT	CASSLVVLAGRADTQYF
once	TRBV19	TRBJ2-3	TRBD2	TGTGCCAGTGGCGTAGCGGGAGGCACAGATACGCAGTATTTT	CASGVAGGTDTQYF
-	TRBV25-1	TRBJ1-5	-	TGTGCCAGCAGTGACGCGGCACAAAATCAGCCCCAGCATTTT	CASSDAAQNQPQHF
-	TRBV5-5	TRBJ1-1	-	TGTGCCAGCAGCTTGGGACTCACTGAAGCTTTCTTT	CASSLGLTEAFF